One TCR beta chain is described in this entry. The antigen remains undetermined. The data originate from a study of response to subunit inactivated influenza vaccine. TCRdb fed the RT-PCR reads into MiXCR, producing one record per CDR3 protein. The table has around 320,000 distinct CDR3 sequences, about 20% seen once. Findings and caveats of the study: With each seasonal influenza vaccination, the authors suggested, few new T cells are recruited.

The length of the CDR3 is 20 residues. Germline CDR1 and CDR2: KGHDR and SFDVKD. Losses at the gene ends were 3 bases for V and 8 bases for J; bases not matched to a gene: 20. This specimen consisted of PBMCs from blood, obtained around 22 months after vaccination. The J gene is TRBJ2-3, the V gene TRBV24-1, with TRBD1 matching 12 bases. This TCR was sampled from a man aged 50 to 69 who received an inactivated influenza vaccine. CDR3 protein: CATSDQYALPGQGAPGTQYF. The DNA of the CDR3 is TGTGCCACCAGTGATCAATACGCCCTTCCGGGACAGGGGGCGCCAGGTACGCAGTATTTT.